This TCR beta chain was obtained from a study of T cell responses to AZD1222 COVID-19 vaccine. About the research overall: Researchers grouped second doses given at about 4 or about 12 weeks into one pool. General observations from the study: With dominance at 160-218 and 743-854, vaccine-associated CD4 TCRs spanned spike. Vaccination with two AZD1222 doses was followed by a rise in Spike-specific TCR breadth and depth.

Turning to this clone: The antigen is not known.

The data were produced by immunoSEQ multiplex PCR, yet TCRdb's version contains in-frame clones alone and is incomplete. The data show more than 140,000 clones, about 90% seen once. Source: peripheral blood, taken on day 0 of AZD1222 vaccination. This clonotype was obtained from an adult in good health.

CDR3 nucleotides: TGTGCCAGCTCAGGACAGGGGGCGATGGGCACCGGGGAGCTGTTTTTT. Its protein product is CASSGQGAMGTGELFF. This chain connects TRBV7-8 to TRBJ2-2, with TRBD1 identical over 11 bases. The V gene end was trimmed by 8 bases and the J gene end by 4 bases; junction bases not matched to a gene: 9. Germline-derived CDR1 and CDR2 are SGHVS and FQNEAQ. This CDR3 has 16 amino acids.